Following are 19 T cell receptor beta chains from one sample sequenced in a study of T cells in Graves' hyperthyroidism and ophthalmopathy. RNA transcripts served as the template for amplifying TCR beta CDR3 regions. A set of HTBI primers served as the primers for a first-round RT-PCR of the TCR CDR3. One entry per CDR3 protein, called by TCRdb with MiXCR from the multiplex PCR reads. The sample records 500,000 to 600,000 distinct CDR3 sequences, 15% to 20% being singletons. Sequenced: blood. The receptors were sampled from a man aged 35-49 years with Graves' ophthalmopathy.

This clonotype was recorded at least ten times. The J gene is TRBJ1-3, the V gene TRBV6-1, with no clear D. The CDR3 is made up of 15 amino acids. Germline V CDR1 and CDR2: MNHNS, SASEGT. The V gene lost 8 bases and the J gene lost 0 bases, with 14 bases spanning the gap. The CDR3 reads CASGKMGTSGNTIYF. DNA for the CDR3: TGTGCCAGCGGTAAAATGGGCACCTCTGGAAACACCATATATTTT.

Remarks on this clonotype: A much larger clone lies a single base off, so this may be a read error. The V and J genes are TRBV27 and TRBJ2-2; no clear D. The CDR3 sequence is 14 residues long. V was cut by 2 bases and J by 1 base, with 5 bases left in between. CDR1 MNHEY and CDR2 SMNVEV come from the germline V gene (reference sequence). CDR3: CASSLKRNTGELFF. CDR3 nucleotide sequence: TGTGCCAGCAGTTTAAAGAGGAACACCGGGGAGCTGTTTTTT.

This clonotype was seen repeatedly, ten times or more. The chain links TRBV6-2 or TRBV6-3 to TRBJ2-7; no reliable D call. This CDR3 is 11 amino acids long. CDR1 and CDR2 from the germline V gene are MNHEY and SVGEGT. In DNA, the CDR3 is TGTGCAACCTTCCAAGGGTACGAGCAGTACTTC. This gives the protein CATFQGYEQYF.

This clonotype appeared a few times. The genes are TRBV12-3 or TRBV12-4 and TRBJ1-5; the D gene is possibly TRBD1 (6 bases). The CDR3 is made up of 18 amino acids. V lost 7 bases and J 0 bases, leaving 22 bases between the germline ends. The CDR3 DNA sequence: TGTGCCAGCACCCAGGGAGGGACAACTGATTATAGCAATCAGCCCCAGCATTTT. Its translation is CASTQGGTTDYSNQPQHF.

The CDR3 protein is CSAGGQGVGETQYF. The DNA for the CDR3 is TGCAGTGCTGGAGGACAGGGGGTCGGAGAGACCCAGTACTTC. The rearrangement joins TRBV20-1 to TRBJ2-5; 10 bases fit TRBD1. From germline, CDR1 is DFQATT and CDR2 SNEGSKA (reference sequence). The trim removed 5 bases at V and 4 bases at J, leaving 7 bases unmatched. The CDR3 is made up of 14 amino acids.

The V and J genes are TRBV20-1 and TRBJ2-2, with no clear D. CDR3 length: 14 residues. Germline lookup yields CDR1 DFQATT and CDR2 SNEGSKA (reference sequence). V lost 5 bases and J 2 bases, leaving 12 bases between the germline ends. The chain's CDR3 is CSAHPTTNTGELFF. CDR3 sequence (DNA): TGCAGTGCTCACCCTACTACCAACACCGGGGAGCTGTTTTTT.

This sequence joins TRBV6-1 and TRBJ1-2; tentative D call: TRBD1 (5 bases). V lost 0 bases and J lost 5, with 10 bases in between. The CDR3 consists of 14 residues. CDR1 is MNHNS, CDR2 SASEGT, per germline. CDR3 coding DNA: TGTGCCAGCAGTGAAGCGTTACAGGAGTATGGCTACACCTTC. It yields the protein CASSEALQEYGYTF.

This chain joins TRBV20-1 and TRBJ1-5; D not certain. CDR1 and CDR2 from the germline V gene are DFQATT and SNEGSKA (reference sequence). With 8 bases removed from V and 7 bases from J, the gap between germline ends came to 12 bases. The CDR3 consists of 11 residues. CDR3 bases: TGCAGTAACGACTTGCTGCAGCCCCAGCATTTT. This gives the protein CSNDLLQPQHF.

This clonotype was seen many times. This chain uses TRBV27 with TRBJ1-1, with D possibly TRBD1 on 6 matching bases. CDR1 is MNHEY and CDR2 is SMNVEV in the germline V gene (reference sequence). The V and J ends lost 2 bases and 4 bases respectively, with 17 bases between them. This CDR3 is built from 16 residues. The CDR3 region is CASSLIPGALSTEAFF. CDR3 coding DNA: TGTGCCAGCAGTTTAATCCCGGGGGCCTTGAGCACTGAAGCTTTCTTT.

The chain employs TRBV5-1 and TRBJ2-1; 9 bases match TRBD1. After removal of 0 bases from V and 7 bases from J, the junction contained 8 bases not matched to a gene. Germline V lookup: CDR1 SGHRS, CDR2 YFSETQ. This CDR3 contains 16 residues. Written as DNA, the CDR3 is TGCGCCAGCAGCTTGGGCTTAACAGGGGGCCAGAATGAGCAGTTCTTC. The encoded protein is CASSLGLTGGQNEQFF.

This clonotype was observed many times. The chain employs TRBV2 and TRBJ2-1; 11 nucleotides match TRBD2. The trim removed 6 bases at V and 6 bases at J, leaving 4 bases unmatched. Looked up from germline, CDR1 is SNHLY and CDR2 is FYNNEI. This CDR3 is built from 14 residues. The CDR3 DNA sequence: TGTGCCAGCAGGAGACTAGCGGGAATCAATGAGCAGTTCTTC. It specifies CASRRLAGINEQFF.

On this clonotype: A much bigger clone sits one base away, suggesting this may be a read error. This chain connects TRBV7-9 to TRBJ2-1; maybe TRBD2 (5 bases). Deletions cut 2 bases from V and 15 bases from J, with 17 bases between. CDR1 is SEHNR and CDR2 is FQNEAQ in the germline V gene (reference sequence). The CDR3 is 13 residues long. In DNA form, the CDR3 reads TGTGCCAGCAGCTTAAATGGAAGGCAGAGGGCGTTCTTC. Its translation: CASSLNGRQRAFF.

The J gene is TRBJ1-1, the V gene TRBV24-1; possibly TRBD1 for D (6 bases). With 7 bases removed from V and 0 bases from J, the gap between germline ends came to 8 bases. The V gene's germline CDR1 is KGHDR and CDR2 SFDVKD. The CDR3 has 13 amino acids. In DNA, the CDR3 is TGTGCCACCAGCCCAGGGGTGAACACTGAAGCTTTCTTT. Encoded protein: CATSPGVNTEAFF.

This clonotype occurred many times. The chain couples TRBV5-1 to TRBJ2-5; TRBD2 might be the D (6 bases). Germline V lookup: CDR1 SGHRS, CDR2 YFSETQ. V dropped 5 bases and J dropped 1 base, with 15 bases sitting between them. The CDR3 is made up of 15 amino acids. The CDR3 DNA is TGCGCCAGCAGTTATCAAGCGGGTATCCAAGAGACCCAGTACTTC. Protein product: CASSYQAGIQETQYF.

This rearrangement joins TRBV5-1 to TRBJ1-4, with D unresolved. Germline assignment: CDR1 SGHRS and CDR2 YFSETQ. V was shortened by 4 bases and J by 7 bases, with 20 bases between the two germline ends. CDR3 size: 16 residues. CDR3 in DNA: TGCGCCAGCAGCGCCGCCCTAGCAGACCGCCGTGAAAAACTGTTTTTT. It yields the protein CASSAALADRREKLFF.

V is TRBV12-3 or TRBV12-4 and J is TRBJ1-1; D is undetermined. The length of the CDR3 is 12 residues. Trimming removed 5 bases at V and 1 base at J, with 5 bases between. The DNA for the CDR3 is TGTGCCAGCAGTGCACGGAACACTGAAGCTTTCTTT. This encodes CASSARNTEAFF.

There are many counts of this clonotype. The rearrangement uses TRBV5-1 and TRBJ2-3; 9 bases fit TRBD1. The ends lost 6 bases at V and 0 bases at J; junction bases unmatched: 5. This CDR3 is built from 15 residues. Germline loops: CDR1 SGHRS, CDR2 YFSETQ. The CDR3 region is CASKLTGGSTDTQYF. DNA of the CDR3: TGCGCCAGCAAATTGACAGGGGGTAGCACAGATACGCAGTATTTT.

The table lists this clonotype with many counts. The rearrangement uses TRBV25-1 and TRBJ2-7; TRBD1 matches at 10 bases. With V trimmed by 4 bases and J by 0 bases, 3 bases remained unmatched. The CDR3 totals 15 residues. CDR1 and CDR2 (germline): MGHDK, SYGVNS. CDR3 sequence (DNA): TGTGCCAGCAGTGCCGACAGGGGGCCCTCCTACGAGCAGTACTTC. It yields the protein CASSADRGPSYEQYF.

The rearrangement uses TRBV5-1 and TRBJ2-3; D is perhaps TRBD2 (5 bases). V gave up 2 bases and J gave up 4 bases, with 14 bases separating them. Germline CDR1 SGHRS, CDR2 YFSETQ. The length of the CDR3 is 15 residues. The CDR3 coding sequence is TGCGCCAGCAGCTTAGGGAGTTTAGGGTCAGATACGCAGTATTTT. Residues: CASSLGSLGSDTQYF.